This TCR beta chain was observed in a study of CD8 T cells in Susac syndrome. Germline V CDR1 and CDR2: DFQATT, SNEGSKA (reference sequence). This CDR3 region has 13 residues. V lost 5 bases to trimming and J lost 7 bases, with 17 bases between them. Reverse transcription of about 0.5 to 1 ug RNA was carried out with random hexamers. TCRdb processed the immunoSEQ multiplex PCR reads anew with MiXCR; each CDR3 protein has one entry. Among about 200,000 distinct CDR3 sequences listed, 85% to 95% were seen once. The clonotype comes from a human donor with multiple sclerosis. The sequencing sample was made of CD4+ T cells from PBMCs. V gene TRBV20-1 combines with J gene TRBJ2-5, with D perhaps being TRBD1 or TRBD2 (5 bases each). CDR3 amino acids: CSAGGPIRGTQYF. CDR3 nucleotide sequence: TGCAGTGCTGGGGGACCTATTCGCGGGACCCAGTACTTC.